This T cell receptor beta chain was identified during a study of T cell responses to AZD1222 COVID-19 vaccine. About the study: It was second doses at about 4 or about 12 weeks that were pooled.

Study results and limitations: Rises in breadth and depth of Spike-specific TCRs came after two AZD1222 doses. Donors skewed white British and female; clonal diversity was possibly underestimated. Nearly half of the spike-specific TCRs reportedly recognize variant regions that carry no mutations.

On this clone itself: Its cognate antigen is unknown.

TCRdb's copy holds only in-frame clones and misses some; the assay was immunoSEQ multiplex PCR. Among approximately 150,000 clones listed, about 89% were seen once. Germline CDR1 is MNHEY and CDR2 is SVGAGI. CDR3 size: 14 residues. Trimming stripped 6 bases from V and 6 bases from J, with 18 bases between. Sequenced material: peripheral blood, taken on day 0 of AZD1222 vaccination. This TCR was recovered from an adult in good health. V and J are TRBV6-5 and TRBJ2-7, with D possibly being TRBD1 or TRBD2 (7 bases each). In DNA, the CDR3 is TGTGCCAGCAGATCGGGGGGACAGTTCGTCGAGCAGTACTTC. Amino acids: CASRSGGQFVEQYF.